One sample yielded the 30 T cell receptor beta chains listed below, sequenced in a study of control samples from healthy donors and cancer patients. Libraries were prepared by immunoSEQ multiplex PCR; TCRdb keeps only in-frame clonotypes and omits some of them. This sample has over 110,000 clones, with more than 85% found just once. Sequencing used blood. The receptors shown here come from a woman in her twenties or thirties in good health.

V is TRBV29-1 and J is TRBJ1-1; TRBD1 matches at 9 bases. With 8 bases clipped from V and 5 bases from J, the junction kept 15 bases outside the gene matches. The CDR3 extends over 15 amino acids. CDR1 and CDR2 (germline): SQVTM, ANQGSEA. The CDR3 protein is CSLRLSLQGATEAFF. CDR3 DNA: TGCAGCCTACGACTTAGTTTACAGGGGGCTACTGAAGCTTTCTTT.

V and J are TRBV10-3 and TRBJ1-5; perhaps TRBD1 as D (6 bases). CDR1 and CDR2 (germline): ENHRY, SYGVKD. Trimming took off 5 bases at V and 7 bases at J, with 12 bases between the two ends. CDR3 size: 13 residues. Written as DNA, the CDR3 is TGTGCCATCAGTTCTCTTCAGGGGCAGCCCCAGCATTTT. Translation gives CAISSLQGQPQHF.

The chain joins TRBV5-1 to TRBJ1-1, with D possibly being TRBD1 (5 bases). The CDR3 loop spans 13 amino acids. Trimming removed 4 bases at V and 5 bases at J, with 12 bases between. Per germline, CDR1 SGHRS and CDR2 YFSETQ. The DNA of the CDR3 is TGCGCCAGCAGCAACATTGGGGGGACTGAAGCTTTCTTT. Translating it yields CASSNIGGTEAFF. The variable domain in full, completed from reference TRBV5-1 and TRBJ1-1, reads KAGVTQTPRYLIKTRGQQVTLSCSPISGHRSVSWYQQTPGQGLQFLFEYFSETQRNKGNFPGRFSGRQFSNSRSEMNVSTLELGDSALYLCASSNIGGTEAFFGQGTRLTVV.

The chain couples TRBV28 to TRBJ1-5; tentative D call: TRBD1 (5 bases). V shed 9 bases and J shed 5 bases, with 14 bases lying between them. The CDR3 is 13 residues long. CDR1 is MDHEN and CDR2 is SYDVKM in the germline V gene. CDR3 sequence reads: CASTVPGHQPQHF. Written as DNA, the CDR3 is TGTGCCAGTACGGTCCCGGGGCATCAGCCCCAGCATTTT. Full variable domain (rest looked up from reference TRBV28 and TRBJ1-5): DVKVTQSSRYLVKRTGEKVFLECVQDMDHENMFWYRQDPGLGLRLIYFSYDVKMKEKGDIPEGYSVSREKKERFSLILESASTNQTSMYLCASTVPGHQPQHFGDGTRLSIL.

The chain combines TRBV7-9 with TRBJ1-2; possibly TRBD1 for D (5 bases). CDR3 length equals 13 residues. The V end lost 3 bases, the J end lost 7 bases, and 12 bases lay between the germline ends. Germline values: CDR1 SEHNR, CDR2 FQNEAQ (reference sequence). The CDR3 DNA follows: TGTGCCAGCAGCTTGGCAGGGCAGGGTGGCTACACCTTC. It is translated as CASSLAGQGGYTF.

V and J are TRBV5-1 and TRBJ2-1; D not resolved. CDR3 length equals 14 residues. Trimming took 0 bases from V and 7 from J, leaving 11 bases between them. The germline V gene encodes CDR1 SGHRS and CDR2 YFSETQ. The CDR3 nucleotides read TGCGCCAGCAGCTTGGGGGCGGAGCATAATGAGCAGTTCTTC. Translating it yields CASSLGAEHNEQFF. The full variable domain, in which reference TRBV5-1 and TRBJ2-1 provide the parts outside the CDR3, is KAGVTQTPRYLIKTRGQQVTLSCSPISGHRSVSWYQQTPGQGLQFLFEYFSETQRNKGNFPGRFSGRQFSNSRSEMNVSTLELGDSALYLCASSLGAEHNEQFFGPGTRLTVL.

This rearrangement joins TRBV2 to TRBJ2-5, with TRBD1 matching 7 bases. J was trimmed by 4 bases and V by 7 bases; bases with no gene match: 3. From germline, CDR1 is SNHLY and CDR2 FYNNEI. The CDR3 spans 12 residues. The CDR3 DNA is TGTGCCAGCAAGGCAGGGGGAGAGACCCAGTACTTC. Protein product: CASKAGGETQYF.

CDR3 region: CASSGETYEQYF. The CDR3 DNA follows: TGTGCCAGCAGTGGAGAAACCTACGAGCAGTACTTC. J is TRBJ2-7 and V is TRBV2; no reliable D call. The CDR3 totals 12 residues. Germline loops: CDR1 SNHLY, CDR2 FYNNEI. V lost 4 bases and J 2 bases, leaving 6 bases between the germline ends. The full variable domain, rest sourced from reference TRBV2 and TRBJ2-7, is EPEVTQTPSHQVTQMGQEVILRCVPISNHLYFYWYRQILGQKVEFLVSFYNNEISEKSEIFDDQFSVERPDGSNFTLKIRSTKLEDSAMYFCASSGETYEQYFGPGTRLTVT.

The chain is built from TRBV7-3 and TRBJ2-5; D perhaps matches TRBD1 (6 bases). This CDR3 contains 15 residues. Germline assignment: CDR1 SGHTA and CDR2 FQGTGA. V lost 0 bases, J lost 2 bases, and 10 bases lay in between. The DNA of the CDR3 is TGTGCCAGCAGCTTAACAGCGACAGGACAAGAGACCCAGTACTTC. Translated: CASSLTATGQETQYF.

The chain couples TRBV9 to TRBJ2-5; 9 bases map to TRBD1. The CDR3 runs 14 residues. V shed 4 bases, J shed 7 bases, and the junction held 8 bases outside the gene matches. From germline, CDR1 is SGDLS and CDR2 YYNGEE. Here the CDR3 reads CASSSGTGRGTQYF. CDR3 nucleotides: TGTGCCAGCAGCTCGGGGACAGGGCGGGGGACCCAGTACTTC.

CDR3 sequence reads: CASSETVGSTQYF. The CDR3 coding sequence is TGCGCCAGCAGTGAAACAGTAGGAAGTACGCAGTATTTT. The chain couples TRBV10-2 to TRBJ2-3; D gene unclear. Germline-derived CDR1 and CDR2 are WSHSY and SAAADI. The V end lost 3 bases, the J end lost 8 bases, and 12 bases lay between the germline ends. The CDR3 has 13 amino acids.

The chain has TRBV5-1 and TRBJ2-1, with 9 bases aligning to TRBD1. With V trimmed by 0 bases and J by 8 bases, 6 bases remained unmatched. There are 15 residues in the CDR3. Looked up from germline, CDR1 is SGHRS and CDR2 is YFSETQ. The CDR3 loop is CASSLEPGQGYEQFF. CDR3 nucleotides: TGCGCCAGCAGCTTGGAACCGGGACAGGGCTATGAGCAGTTCTTC.

To note about this clone: Within the sample, other DNA sequences also encode this same CDR3. V gene TRBV5-6 combines with J gene TRBJ1-2, with unresolved D. Germline CDR1 reads SGHDT; CDR2 reads YYEEEE. The CDR3 loop spans 12 amino acids. Trimming shortened V by 0 bases and J by 4 bases, and 4 bases separated the two germline ends. This CDR3 is CASSLETYGYTF. The DNA for the CDR3 is TGTGCCAGCAGCTTGGAGACCTATGGCTACACCTTC.

This clone has only a few counts. This chain links TRBV19 with TRBJ1-6; no clear D gene. The CDR3 has 15 amino acids. The V gene lost 2 bases and the J gene lost 0 bases, with 5 bases spanning the gap. CDR1 and CDR2 from the germline V gene are LNHDA and SQIVND (reference sequence). The CDR3: CASSIQASYNSPLHF. The CDR3 nucleotides read TGTGCCAGTAGTATACAGGCCTCCTATAATTCACCCCTCCACTTT.

This clone showed up just once. The V gene is TRBV9, the J gene TRBJ1-5; 7 nucleotides match TRBD1. The CDR3 runs to 15 residues. Germline trimming cut 0 bases from V and 6 bases from J; bases unmatched to any gene: 6. Looked up from germline, CDR1 is SGDLS and CDR2 is YYNGEE. The CDR3 DNA is TGTGCCAGCAGCGTAGGGACAGGCGTAGGTCAGCCCCAGCATTTT. Its protein is CASSVGTGVGQPQHF.

The chain recombines TRBV12-3 or TRBV12-4 with TRBJ2-3; 8 bases line up with TRBD1. Unmatched junction bases numbered 4, after V lost 7 bases and J lost 4 bases. The CDR3 loop spans 13 amino acids. The CDR3 protein is CASNRQGPDTQYF. In DNA form, the CDR3 reads TGTGCCAGCAACCGACAGGGGCCAGATACGCAGTATTTT.

This chain joins TRBV9 and TRBJ1-2; no firm D call. Trimming took off 0 bases at V and 3 bases at J, with 6 bases between the two ends. CDR1 and CDR2 from the germline V gene are SGDLS and YYNGEE. This CDR3 spans 13 amino acids. The CDR3 reads CASSVGTDYGYTF. The CDR3 DNA reads TGTGCCAGCAGCGTAGGAACCGACTATGGCTACACCTTC.

The chain employs TRBV20-1 and TRBJ1-6; the D is unclear. The CDR3 has 11 amino acids. CDR1 is DFQATT, CDR2 SNEGSKA, per germline (reference sequence). V lost 5 bases to trimming and J lost 11 bases, with 10 bases between them. CDR3 sequence (DNA): TGCAGTGCTGGGATGAGTGCACCCCTCCACTTT. Amino acid sequence: CSAGMSAPLHF.

Notes on this clone: One end of the junction varies from germline; a read error may be responsible. The chain combines TRBV11-2 with TRBJ2-2, with 9 nucleotides matching TRBD2. Germline assignment: CDR1 SGHAT and CDR2 FQNNGV. This CDR3 is 14 amino acids long. The CDR3 spells CASTLAGVTGELFF. The CDR3 DNA sequence: TGTGCCAGCACCTTAGCGGGGGTCACCGGGGAGCTGTTTTTT.

The chain employs TRBV5-6 and TRBJ2-5; 7 nucleotides align to TRBD2. From germline, CDR1 is SGHDT and CDR2 YYEEEE. Trimming cost V 5 bases and J 2 bases; bases outside gene matches: 15. The CDR3 covers 17 residues. This CDR3 is CASRGLRTRRAQETQYF. The DNA of the CDR3 is TGTGCCAGCAGGGGACTCCGGACTAGAAGAGCACAAGAGACCCAGTACTTC. The whole variable domain, remainder taken from reference TRBV5-6 and TRBJ2-5, is DAGVTQSPTHLIKTRGQQVTLRCSPKSGHDTVSWYQQALGQGPQFIFQYYEEEERQRGNFPDRFSGHQFPNYSSELNVNALLLGDSALYLCASRGLRTRRAQETQYFGPGTRLLVL.

The chain employs TRBV19 and TRBJ2-2; a weak D match, TRBD1 (5 bases). V lost 7 bases and J 0 bases, leaving 21 bases between the germline ends. This CDR3 is 18 amino acids long. Germline V lookup: CDR1 LNHDA, CDR2 SQIVND (reference sequence). This CDR3 is CASTNIRGQATNTGELFF. The CDR3 DNA is TGTGCCAGTACCAACATCCGTGGACAAGCGACGAACACCGGGGAGCTGTTTTTT.

In regard to this clone: The sample contains more than one DNA sequence encoding this CDR3. The rearrangement links TRBV5-1 to TRBJ2-6; D is possibly TRBD2 (5 bases). Trimming shortened V by 2 bases and J by 0 bases, and 9 bases separated the two germline ends. CDR1 is SGHRS and CDR2 is YFSETQ in the germline V gene. CDR3 length: 16 residues. The CDR3 loop is CASSLEGSSGANVLTF. CDR3 coding DNA: TGCGCCAGCAGCTTAGAGGGTAGCTCTGGGGCCAACGTCCTGACTTTC. Full variable domain (rest looked up from reference TRBV5-1 and TRBJ2-6): KAGVTQTPRYLIKTRGQQVTLSCSPISGHRSVSWYQQTPGQGLQFLFEYFSETQRNKGNFPGRFSGRQFSNSRSEMNVSTLELGDSALYLCASSLEGSSGANVLTFGAGSRLTVL.

This chain joins TRBV28 and TRBJ1-1; TRBD1 is a possible D gene (5 bases). Germline loops: CDR1 MDHEN, CDR2 SYDVKM. This CDR3 region has 14 residues. The V end lost 2 bases, the J end lost 10 bases, and 17 bases lay between the germline ends. The CDR3 DNA reads as TGTGCCAGCAGTTTAATGGGGGGGGTCAGAGTAGCTTTCTTT. Protein sequence: CASSLMGGVRVAFF.

This chain connects TRBV9 to TRBJ2-3; D may be TRBD1 (6 bases). Germline CDR1 and CDR2: SGDLS and YYNGEE. The CDR3 runs 14 residues. V was cut by 3 bases and J by 2 bases, with 10 bases left in between. The CDR3 spells CASSADRNTDTQYF. CDR3 nucleotide sequence: TGTGCCAGCAGCGCGGACAGAAACACAGATACGCAGTATTTT.

The rearrangement links TRBV19 to TRBJ2-7; D is unresolved. The CDR3 has 13 residues. V gave up 6 bases and J gave up 1 base, with 10 bases separating them. The V gene's germline CDR1 is LNHDA and CDR2 SQIVND (reference sequence). CDR3 DNA sequence: TGTGCCAGTAGGAACAGTGGATCCTACGAGCAGTACTTC. It translates to CASRNSGSYEQYF.

The V gene is TRBV11-3, the J gene TRBJ2-7, with no clear D. Germline V gene sequence: CDR1 SGHNT, CDR2 YENEEA. This CDR3 region has 18 residues. V shed 0 bases and J shed 0 bases, with 18 bases lying between them. DNA of the CDR3: TGTGCCAGCAGCTTAGATCGGAGAGAGAAGCGCAGCTCCTACGAGCAGTACTTC. This sequence encodes CASSLDRREKRSSYEQYF.

This chain uses TRBV2 with TRBJ2-3; 11 bases map to TRBD2. Germline CDR1 is SNHLY and CDR2 is FYNNEI. The junction had 9 bases not matched to a gene; V was cut back by 7 bases and J by 0 bases. The CDR3 sequence is 17 residues long. CDR3 DNA: TGTGCCAGCACCCACCGGACTAGCGGGTCTAGCACAGATACGCAGTATTTT. Amino acids: CASTHRTSGSSTDTQYF.

V gene TRBV5-1 combines with J gene TRBJ1-6; TRBD1 matches 7 bases. CDR1 is SGHRS, CDR2 YFSETQ, per germline. After removal of 0 bases from V and 6 bases from J, the junction contained 6 bases not matched to a gene. CDR3 length: 16 residues. In DNA form, the CDR3 reads TGCGCCAGCAGCTTGGACGGCAGGGGGTTTAATTCACCCCTCCACTTT. Translation gives CASSLDGRGFNSPLHF.

The chain recombines TRBV6-1 with TRBJ2-7; 13 nucleotides match TRBD2. In germline, CDR1 is MNHNS, CDR2 SASEGT. The CDR3 spans 15 residues. V gave up 2 bases and J gave up 4 bases; unmatched junction bases: 2. The CDR3 coding sequence is TGTGCCAGCAGTGAAAGGACTAGCGGGAGTTACGAGCAGTACTTC. Its protein is CASSERTSGSYEQYF.

This chain uses TRBV5-1 with TRBJ2-5, with TRBD2 matching over 16 bases. The junction had 9 bases not matched to a gene; V was cut back by 4 bases and J by 6 bases. The CDR3 loop spans 17 amino acids. From germline, CDR1 is SGHRS and CDR2 YFSETQ. CDR3 nucleotides: TGCGCCAGCAGCCGGGGACTAGCGGGAGGGCCGGAGCAGACCCAGTACTTC. Protein sequence: CASSRGLAGGPEQTQYF.